This TCR beta chain was obtained from a study of T cell responses to AZD1222 COVID-19 vaccine. Turning to the study itself: Pooled samples include second doses given at about 4 or 12 weeks. The study, taken as a whole, reports: Donors were chiefly white British, with a greater number of females, and clonal diversity was perhaps underestimated. Spike-wide coverage was observed for vaccine-associated CD4 TCRs, with dominant responses at 160-218 and 743-854.

Germline V gene lookup returns CDR1 SGHTA and CDR2 FQGNSA. The CDR3 has 15 amino acids. V was cut by 7 bases and J by 0 bases, with 15 bases left in between. Here immunoSEQ multiplex PCR was the method, and the copy in TCRdb shows in-frame clones only, minus some. This sample has over 120,000 clones; 75% to 90% occur once, and the top ten carry around 8%. Regarding this clone: What it recognizes is unknown.

The sequenced sample was peripheral blood, obtained on day 0 of AZD1222 vaccination. The clonotype was recovered from an adult in good health. The J gene is TRBJ1-1, the V gene TRBV7-2, with D perhaps matching TRBD1 (6 bases). This CDR3 is CASTGDRSMNTEAFF. The DNA of the CDR3 is TGTGCCAGCACCGGAGACAGGTCCATGAACACTGAAGCTTTCTTT.